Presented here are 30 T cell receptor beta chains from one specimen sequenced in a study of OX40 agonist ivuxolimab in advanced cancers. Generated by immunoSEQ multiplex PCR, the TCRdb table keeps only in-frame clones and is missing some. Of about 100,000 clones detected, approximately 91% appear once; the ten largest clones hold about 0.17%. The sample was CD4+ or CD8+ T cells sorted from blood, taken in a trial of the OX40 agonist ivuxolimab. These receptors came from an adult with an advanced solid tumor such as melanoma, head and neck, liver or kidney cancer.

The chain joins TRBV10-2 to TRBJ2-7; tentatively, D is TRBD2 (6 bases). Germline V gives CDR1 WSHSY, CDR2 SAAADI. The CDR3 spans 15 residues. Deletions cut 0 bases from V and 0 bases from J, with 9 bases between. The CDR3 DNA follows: TGCGCCAGCAGTGAGTCTGCGCGGGACTCCTACGAGCAGTACTTC. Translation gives CASSESARDSYEQYF.

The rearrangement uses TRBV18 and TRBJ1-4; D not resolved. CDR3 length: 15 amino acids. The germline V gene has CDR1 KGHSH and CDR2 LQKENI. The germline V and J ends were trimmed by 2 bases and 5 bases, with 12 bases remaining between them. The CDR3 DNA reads TGTGCCAGCTCACCAACGTCATTGGGGAATGAAAAACTGTTTTTT. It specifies CASSPTSLGNEKLFF. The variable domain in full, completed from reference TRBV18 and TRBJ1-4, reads NAGVMQNPRHLVRRRGQEARLRCSPMKGHSHVYWYRQLPEEGLKFMVYLQKENIIDESGMPKERFSAEFPKEGPSILRIQQVVRGDSAAYFCASSPTSLGNEKLFFGSGTQLSVL.

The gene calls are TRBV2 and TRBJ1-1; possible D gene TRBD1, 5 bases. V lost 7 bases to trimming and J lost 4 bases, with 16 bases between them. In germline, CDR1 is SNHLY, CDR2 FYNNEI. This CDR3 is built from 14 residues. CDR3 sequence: CASIERGLGTEAFF. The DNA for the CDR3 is TGTGCCAGCATCGAAAGGGGCTTGGGCACTGAAGCTTTCTTT. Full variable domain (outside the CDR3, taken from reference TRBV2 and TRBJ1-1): EPEVTQTPSHQVTQMGQEVILRCVPISNHLYFYWYRQILGQKVEFLVSFYNNEISEKSEIFDDQFSVERPDGSNFTLKIRSTKLEDSAMYFCASIERGLGTEAFFGQGTRLTVV.

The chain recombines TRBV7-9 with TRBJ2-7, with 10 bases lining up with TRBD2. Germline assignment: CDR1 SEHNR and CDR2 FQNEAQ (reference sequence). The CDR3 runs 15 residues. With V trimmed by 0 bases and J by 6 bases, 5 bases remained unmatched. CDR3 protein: CASSLAVVAGGEQYF. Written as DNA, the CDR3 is TGTGCCAGCAGCTTAGCGGTAGTAGCGGGAGGCGAGCAGTACTTC.

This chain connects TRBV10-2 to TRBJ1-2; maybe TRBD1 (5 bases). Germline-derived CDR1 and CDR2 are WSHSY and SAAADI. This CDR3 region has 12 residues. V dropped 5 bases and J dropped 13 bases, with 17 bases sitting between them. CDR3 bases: TGCGCCAGCAGTCTTCACACAGGAACCCTCACCTTC. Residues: CASSLHTGTLTF.

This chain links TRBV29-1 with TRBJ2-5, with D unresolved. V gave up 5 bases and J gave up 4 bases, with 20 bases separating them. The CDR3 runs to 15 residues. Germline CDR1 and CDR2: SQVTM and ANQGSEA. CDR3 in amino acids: CSVYPAAARRETQYF. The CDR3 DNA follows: TGCAGCGTTTACCCGGCGGCAGCCCGCCGAGAGACCCAGTACTTC. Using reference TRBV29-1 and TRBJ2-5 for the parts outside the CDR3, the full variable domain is SAVISQKPSRDICQRGTSLTIQCQVDSQVTMMFWYRQQPGQSLTLIATANQGSEATYESGFVIDKFPISRPNLTFSTLTVSNMSPEDSSIYLCSVYPAAARRETQYFGPGTRLLVL.

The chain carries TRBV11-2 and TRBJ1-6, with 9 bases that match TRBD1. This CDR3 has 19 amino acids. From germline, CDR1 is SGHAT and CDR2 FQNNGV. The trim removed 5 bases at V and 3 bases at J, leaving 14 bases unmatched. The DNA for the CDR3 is TGTGCCAGCAGCCGTCCGTCCCCGGGACAGGGTATCTATAATTCACCCCTCCACTTT. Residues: CASSRPSPGQGIYNSPLHF.

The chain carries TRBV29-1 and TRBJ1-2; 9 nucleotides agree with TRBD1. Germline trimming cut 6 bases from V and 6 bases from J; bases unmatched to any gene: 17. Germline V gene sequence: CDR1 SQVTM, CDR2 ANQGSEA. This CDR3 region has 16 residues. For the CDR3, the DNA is TGCAGCGTCGGAGTCCCGGGACAGGGAGTGAGGAATGGCTACACCTTC. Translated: CSVGVPGQGVRNGYTF.

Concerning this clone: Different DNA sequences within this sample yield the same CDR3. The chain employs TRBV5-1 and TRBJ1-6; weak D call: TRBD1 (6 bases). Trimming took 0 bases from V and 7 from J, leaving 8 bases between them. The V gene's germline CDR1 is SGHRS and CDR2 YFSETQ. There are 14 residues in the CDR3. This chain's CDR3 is CASSLGQGNSPLHF. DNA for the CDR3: TGCGCCAGCAGCTTGGGGCAGGGGAATTCACCCCTCCACTTT.

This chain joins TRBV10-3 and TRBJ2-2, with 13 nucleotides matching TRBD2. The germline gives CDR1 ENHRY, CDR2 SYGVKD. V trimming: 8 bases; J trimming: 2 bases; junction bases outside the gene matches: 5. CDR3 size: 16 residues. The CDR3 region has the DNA TGTGCCATCGGACTAGCGGGAGTGGCCAACACCGGGGAGCTGTTTTTT. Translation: CAIGLAGVANTGELFF.

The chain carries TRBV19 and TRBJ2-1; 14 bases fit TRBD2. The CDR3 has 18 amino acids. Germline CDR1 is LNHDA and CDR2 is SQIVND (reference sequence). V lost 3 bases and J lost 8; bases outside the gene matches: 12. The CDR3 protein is CASSMSPGLAGALDEQFF. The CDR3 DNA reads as TGTGCCAGTAGTATGTCCCCGGGACTAGCGGGAGCGTTGGATGAGCAGTTCTTC.

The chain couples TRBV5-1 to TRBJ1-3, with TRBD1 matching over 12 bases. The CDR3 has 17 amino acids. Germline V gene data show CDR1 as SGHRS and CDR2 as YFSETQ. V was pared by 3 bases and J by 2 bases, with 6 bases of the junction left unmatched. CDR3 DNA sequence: TGCGCCAGCAGCTCGGGACAGGGGGCGTCGGCTGGAAACACCATATATTTT. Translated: CASSSGQGASAGNTIYF.

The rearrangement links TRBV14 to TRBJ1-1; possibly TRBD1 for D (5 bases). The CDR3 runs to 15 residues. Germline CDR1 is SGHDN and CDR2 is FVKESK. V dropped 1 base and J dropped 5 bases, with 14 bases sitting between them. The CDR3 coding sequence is TGTGCCAGCAGCCAAGTTGGGGGGATGTTAACTGAAGCTTTCTTT. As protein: CASSQVGGMLTEAFF. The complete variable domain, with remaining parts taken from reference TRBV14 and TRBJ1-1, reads EAGVTQFPSHSVIEKGQTVTLRCDPISGHDNLYWYRRVMGKEIKFLLHFVKESKQDESGMPNNRFLAERTGGTYSTLKVQPAELEDSGVYFCASSQVGGMLTEAFFGQGTRLTVV.

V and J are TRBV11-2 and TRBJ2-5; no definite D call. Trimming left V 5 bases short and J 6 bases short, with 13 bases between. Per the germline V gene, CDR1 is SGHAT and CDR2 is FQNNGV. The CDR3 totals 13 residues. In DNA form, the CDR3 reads TGTGCCAGCAGCCAATACTTGGAGCAGACCCAGTACTTC. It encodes CASSQYLEQTQYF.

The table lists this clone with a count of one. CDR3 sequence reads: CATSRVAGGPRETQYF. The CDR3 DNA is TGTGCCACCAGCAGAGTTGCGGGAGGGCCTAGAGAGACCCAGTACTTC. V and J are TRBV15 and TRBJ2-5; 9 bases align to TRBD2. Per germline, CDR1 LNHNV and CDR2 YYDKDF (reference sequence). The CDR3 is 16 residues long. V was pared by 1 base and J by 4 bases, with 7 bases of the junction left unmatched.

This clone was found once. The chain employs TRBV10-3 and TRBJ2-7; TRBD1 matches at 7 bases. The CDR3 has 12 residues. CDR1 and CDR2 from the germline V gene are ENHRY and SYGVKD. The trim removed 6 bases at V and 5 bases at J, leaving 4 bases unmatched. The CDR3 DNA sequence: TGTGCCATCAGCATAGACAGGGACGAGCAGTACTTC. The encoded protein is CAISIDRDEQYF.

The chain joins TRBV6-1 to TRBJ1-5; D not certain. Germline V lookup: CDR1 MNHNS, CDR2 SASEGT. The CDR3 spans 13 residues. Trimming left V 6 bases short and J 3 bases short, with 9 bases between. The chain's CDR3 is CASSPLANQPQHF. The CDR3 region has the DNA TGTGCCAGCAGCCCACTGGCCAATCAGCCCCAGCATTTT.

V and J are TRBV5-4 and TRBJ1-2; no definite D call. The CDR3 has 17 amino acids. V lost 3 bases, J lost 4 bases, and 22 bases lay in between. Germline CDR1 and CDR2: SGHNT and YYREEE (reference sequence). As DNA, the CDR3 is TGTGCCAGCAGCTCCCCCCTGGACCGCCGAGTAGGCTATGGCTACACCTTC. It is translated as CASSSPLDRRVGYGYTF.

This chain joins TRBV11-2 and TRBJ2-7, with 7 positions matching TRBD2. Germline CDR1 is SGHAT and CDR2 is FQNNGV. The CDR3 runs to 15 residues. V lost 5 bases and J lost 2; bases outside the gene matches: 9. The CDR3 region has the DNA TGTGCCAGCAGCCGATGGGGGGGGATTCCCTACGAGCAGTACTTC. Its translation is CASSRWGGIPYEQYF.

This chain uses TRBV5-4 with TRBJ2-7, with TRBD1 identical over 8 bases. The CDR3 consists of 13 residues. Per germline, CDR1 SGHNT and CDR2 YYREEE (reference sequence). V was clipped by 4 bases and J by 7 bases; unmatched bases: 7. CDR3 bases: TGTGCCAGCAGCCGGACAGGGCTGAGTGAGCAGTACTTC. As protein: CASSRTGLSEQYF. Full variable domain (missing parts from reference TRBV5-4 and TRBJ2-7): ETGVTQSPTHLIKTRGQQVTLRCSSQSGHNTVSWYQQALGQGPQFIFQYYREEENGRGNFPPRFSGLQFPNYSSELNVNALELDDSALYLCASSRTGLSEQYFGPGTRLTVT.

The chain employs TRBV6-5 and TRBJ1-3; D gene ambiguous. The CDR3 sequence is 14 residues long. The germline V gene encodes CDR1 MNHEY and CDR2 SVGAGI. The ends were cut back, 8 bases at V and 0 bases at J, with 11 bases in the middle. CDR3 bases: TGTGCCAGCCAGAACAGTGTCTCTGGAAACACCATATATTTT. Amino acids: CASQNSVSGNTIYF.

The CDR3 DNA sequence: TGTGCCAGCAGCCAATTTAGGGACAATGAGCAGTTCTTC. Its protein is CASSQFRDNEQFF. The rearrangement uses TRBV16 and TRBJ2-1; D is uncertain. CDR3 length: 13 residues. The V end lost 1 base, the J end lost 5 bases, and 6 bases lay between the germline ends. Germline V lookup: CDR1 KGHSY, CDR2 FQNENV.

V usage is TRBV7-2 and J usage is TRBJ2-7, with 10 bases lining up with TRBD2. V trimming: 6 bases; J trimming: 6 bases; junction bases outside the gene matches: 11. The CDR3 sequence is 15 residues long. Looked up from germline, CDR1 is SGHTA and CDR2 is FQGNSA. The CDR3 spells CASREHPSGSFEQYF. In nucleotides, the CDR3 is TGTGCCAGCAGGGAACACCCTAGCGGGAGCTTCGAGCAGTACTTC. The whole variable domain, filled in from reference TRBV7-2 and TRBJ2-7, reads GAGVSQSPSNKVTEKGKDVELRCDPISGHTALYWYRQSLGQGLEFLIYFQGNSAPDKSGLPSDRFSAERTGGSVSTLTIQRTQQEDSAVYLCASREHPSGSFEQYFGPGTRLTVT.

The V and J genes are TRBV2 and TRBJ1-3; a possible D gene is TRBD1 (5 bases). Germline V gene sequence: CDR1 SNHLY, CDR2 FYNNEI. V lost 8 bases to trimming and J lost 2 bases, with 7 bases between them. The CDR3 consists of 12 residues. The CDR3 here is CASGTAGNTIYF. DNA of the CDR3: TGTGCCAGCGGGACCGCTGGAAACACCATATATTTT.

In DNA form, the CDR3 reads TGTGCCATCAGGGGGACTAGCGAGTACAATGAGCAGTTCTTC. Translation gives CAIRGTSEYNEQFF. This rearrangement joins TRBV10-3 to TRBJ2-1, with TRBD2 identical over 10 bases. Germline assignment: CDR1 ENHRY and CDR2 SYGVKD. The CDR3 is 14 amino acids. The ends lost 6 bases at V and 4 bases at J; junction bases unmatched: 3.

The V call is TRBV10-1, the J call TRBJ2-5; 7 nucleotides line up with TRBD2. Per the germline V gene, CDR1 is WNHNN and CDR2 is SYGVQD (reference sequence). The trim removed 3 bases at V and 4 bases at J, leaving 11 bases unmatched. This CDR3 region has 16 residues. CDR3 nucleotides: TGCGCCAGCAGTGATTCGGTAGCGGGTGTTGGAGAGACCCAGTACTTC. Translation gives CASSDSVAGVGETQYF.

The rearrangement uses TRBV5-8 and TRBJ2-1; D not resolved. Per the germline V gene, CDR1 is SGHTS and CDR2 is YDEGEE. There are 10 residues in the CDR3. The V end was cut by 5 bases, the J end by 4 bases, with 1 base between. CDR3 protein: CASRYNEQFF. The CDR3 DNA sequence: TGTGCCAGCAGGTACAATGAGCAGTTCTTC.

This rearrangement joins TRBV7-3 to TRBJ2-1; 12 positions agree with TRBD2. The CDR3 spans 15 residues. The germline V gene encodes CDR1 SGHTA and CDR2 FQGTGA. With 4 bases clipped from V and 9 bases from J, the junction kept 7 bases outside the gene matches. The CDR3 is CASSSRTSGMGEQFF. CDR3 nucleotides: TGTGCCAGCAGCTCACGGACTAGCGGGATGGGTGAGCAGTTCTTC.

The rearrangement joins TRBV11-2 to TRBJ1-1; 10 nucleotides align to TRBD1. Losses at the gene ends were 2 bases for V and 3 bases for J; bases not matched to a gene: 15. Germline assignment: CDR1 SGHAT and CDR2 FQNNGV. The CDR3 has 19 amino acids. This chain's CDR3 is CASSLLGTGAMGMHTEAFF. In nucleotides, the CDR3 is TGTGCCAGCAGCTTACTCGGGACAGGGGCCATGGGAATGCACACTGAAGCTTTCTTT.

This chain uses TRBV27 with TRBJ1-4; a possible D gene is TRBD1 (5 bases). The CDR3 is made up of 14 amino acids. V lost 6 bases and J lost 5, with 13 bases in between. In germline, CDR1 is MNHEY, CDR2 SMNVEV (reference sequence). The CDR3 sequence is CASSRTYTNEKLFF. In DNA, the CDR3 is TGTGCCAGCAGCCGGACATATACAAATGAAAAACTGTTTTTT.